One and the same sample provided the 20 T cell receptor beta chains below, sequenced in a study of cytomegalovirus exposure and HLA in healthy donors. Amplification used 60 Vbeta primers and 13 Jbeta primers. Libraries were prepared by immunoSEQ multiplex PCR; TCRdb keeps only in-frame clonotypes and omits some of them. The table has fewer than 150,000 clones, around 80% seen once. Sequenced: PBMCs. These receptors came from a man aged 30-40 years in good health and CMV-seronegative.

The V call is TRBV7-9, the J call TRBJ1-2, with D unresolved. The V gene lost 5 bases and the J gene lost 7 bases, with 11 bases spanning the gap. Germline lookup yields CDR1 SEHNR and CDR2 FQNEAQ (reference sequence). This CDR3 has 12 amino acids. Here the CDR3 DNA reads TGTGCCAGCAGCCCCCGGGGTGGTGGCTACACCTTC. Translated: CASSPRGGGYTF.

The genes are TRBV18 and TRBJ2-7, with TRBD2 identical over 7 bases. Looked up from germline, CDR1 is KGHSH and CDR2 is LQKENI. Trimming removed 6 bases from V and 3 bases from J; junction bases left unmatched: 8. CDR3 length: 14 residues. The CDR3 here is CASSPRTGGYEQYF. In DNA form, the CDR3 reads TGTGCCAGCTCTCCGAGGACGGGAGGCTACGAGCAGTACTTC.

This chain joins TRBV30 and TRBJ1-5; D is ambiguous. V was shortened by 3 bases and J by 5 bases, with 11 bases between the two germline ends. The CDR3 runs to 13 residues. Germline CDR1 is GTSNPN and CDR2 is SVGIG (reference sequence). DNA for the CDR3: TGTGCCTGGAGAAAAGACCGGGATCAGCCCCAGCATTTT. Its translation: CAWRKDRDQPQHF.

This clone was counted between two and nine times. This same CDR3 is encoded by further DNA sequences in the sample. V gene TRBV6-4 combines with J gene TRBJ2-1, with D perhaps matching TRBD2 (5 bases). The germline V gene encodes CDR1 MRHNA and CDR2 SNTAGT. The CDR3 spans 15 residues. The V and J ends lost 0 bases and 0 bases respectively, with 6 bases between them. CDR3 amino acids: CASSDSSGSYNEQFF. CDR3 coding DNA: TGTGCCAGCAGTGACTCGAGCGGCTCCTACAATGAGCAGTTCTTC.

In its sample, this clone was seen a few times. The chain employs TRBV9 and TRBJ2-3; no reliable D call. Trimming took 2 bases from V and 0 from J, leaving 7 bases between them. CDR1 and CDR2 (germline): SGDLS, YYNGEE. The length of the CDR3 is 14 residues. The CDR3 DNA sequence: TGTGCCAGCAGCGTCACCACTAGCACAGATACGCAGTATTTT. Amino acids: CASSVTTSTDTQYF.

This clone occurred a few times. The chain employs TRBV6-6 and TRBJ2-3; D gene unclear. CDR3 length equals 15 residues. V was pared by 0 bases and J by 2 bases, with 9 bases between. The germline gives CDR1 MNHNY, CDR2 SVGAGI (reference sequence). The CDR3 DNA reads TGTGCCAGCAGTTACTCGCGGTTATTCACAGATACGCAGTATTTT. This gives the protein CASSYSRLFTDTQYF.

This sequence joins TRBV28 and TRBJ2-7; D is perhaps TRBD1 (5 bases). The V end was cut by 2 bases, the J end by 6 bases, with 8 bases between. The germline gives CDR1 MDHEN, CDR2 SYDVKM. The CDR3 has 12 residues. The CDR3 DNA reads as TGTGCCAGCAGTTTAGCAGGGTGCGAGCAGTACTTC. Encoded protein: CASSLAGCEQYF.

The chain employs TRBV7-9 and TRBJ1-1; 7 nucleotides align to TRBD1. Germline lookup yields CDR1 SEHNR and CDR2 FQNEAQ (reference sequence). CDR3 size: 18 residues. The V segment lost 5 bases and the J segment 0 bases; nucleotides outside the gene matches: 15. The CDR3 DNA reads TGTGCCAGCAGCCGACCACAGGGGATCACGGCGATGAACACTGAAGCTTTCTTT. Its translation is CASSRPQGITAMNTEAFF.

V gene TRBV7-9 combines with J gene TRBJ2-2; maybe TRBD1 (6 bases). CDR3 length: 16 residues. The V end lost 1 base, the J end lost 4 bases, and 13 bases lay between the germline ends. Germline assignment: CDR1 SEHNR and CDR2 FQNEAQ (reference sequence). The CDR3 DNA sequence: TGTGCCAGCAGCTTAGTAGGGACACCCACCACCGGGGAGCTGTTTTTT. This sequence encodes CASSLVGTPTTGELFF.

The gene calls are TRBV11-2 and TRBJ1-2, with a possible D match to TRBD1 (5 bases). In germline, CDR1 is SGHAT, CDR2 FQNNGV. Trimming pared 6 bases from V and 1 base from J, leaving 6 bases between. There are 12 residues in the CDR3. In DNA, the CDR3 is TGTGCCAGCAGTCAGGGTAACTATGGCTACACCTTC. Amino acid sequence: CASSQGNYGYTF.

The chain uses TRBV27 and TRBJ1-4; 11 bases are shared with TRBD1. The V segment lost 5 bases and the J segment 6 bases; nucleotides outside the gene matches: 5. The V gene's germline CDR1 is MNHEY and CDR2 SMNVEV (reference sequence). The CDR3 is 15 amino acids. DNA of the CDR3: TGTGCCAGCAGTAGAGGGGACAGGGGGTATGAAAAACTGTTTTTT. Translating it yields CASSRGDRGYEKLFF.

V usage is TRBV4-2 and J usage is TRBJ2-1; 8 bases map to TRBD2. CDR1 LGHNA and CDR2 YNFKEQ come from the germline V gene. J gave up 3 bases and V 3 bases, and 7 bases lay outside the gene matches. The CDR3 is 16 residues long. CDR3 coding DNA: TGTGCCAGCAGCCAGGGTTTAGCGGGGAACTACAATGAGCAGTTCTTC. Encoded protein: CASSQGLAGNYNEQFF.

This chain uses TRBV18 with TRBJ2-7, with D possibly TRBD1 on 5 matching bases. Trimming cost V 3 bases and J 4 bases, with 10 bases left between them. Germline V CDR1 and CDR2: KGHSH, LQKENI. The CDR3 runs 13 residues. The CDR3 sequence is CASSPSGSYEQYF. The CDR3 bases are TGTGCCAGCTCACCCTCAGGGTCGTACGAGCAGTACTTC. Drawing the rest from reference TRBV18 and TRBJ2-7, the complete variable domain is NAGVMQNPRHLVRRRGQEARLRCSPMKGHSHVYWYRQLPEEGLKFMVYLQKENIIDESGMPKERFSAEFPKEGPSILRIQQVVRGDSAAYFCASSPSGSYEQYFGPGTRLTVT.

The J gene is TRBJ1-1, the V gene TRBV5-4, with D perhaps matching TRBD1 (5 bases). Germline lookup yields CDR1 SGHNT and CDR2 YYREEE (reference sequence). Trimming pared 1 base from V and 6 bases from J, leaving 16 bases between. The CDR3 is 15 amino acids. CDR3 DNA sequence: TGTGCCAGCAGCTTGCGACAGTTGGGGTTCGCTGAAGCTTTCTTT. Translated, it gives CASSLRQLGFAEAFF.

The genes are TRBV30 and TRBJ2-3; no definite D call. With 4 bases removed from V and 4 bases from J, the gap between germline ends came to 12 bases. From germline, CDR1 is GTSNPN and CDR2 SVGIG (reference sequence). This CDR3 spans 13 amino acids. CDR3 sequence (DNA): TGTGCCTGGAACCGAAAACAAGCAGATACGCAGTATTTT. This sequence encodes CAWNRKQADTQYF. The full variable domain, rest sourced from reference TRBV30 and TRBJ2-3, is SQTIHQWPATLVQPVGSPLSLECTVEGTSNPNLYWYRQAAGRGLQLLFYSVGIGQISSEVPQNLSASRPQDRQFILSSKKLLLSDSGFYLCAWNRKQADTQYFGPGTRLTVL.

CDR3 in DNA: TGTGCCATCATGGGAGGGGCCGATAATTCACCCCTCCACTTT. Its translation is CAIMGGADNSPLHF. J is TRBJ1-6 and V is TRBV10-3, with D perhaps matching TRBD1 (5 bases). The CDR3 runs 14 residues. Looked up from germline, CDR1 is ENHRY and CDR2 is SYGVKD. Between the trimmed V and J ends, which lost 7 bases and 5 bases, there was a span of 12 bases.

The chain carries TRBV11-1 and TRBJ2-7; D gene ambiguous. The V gene's germline CDR1 is SGHAT and CDR2 FQDESV (reference sequence). The CDR3 totals 14 residues. With 1 base removed from V and 2 bases from J, the gap between germline ends came to 9 bases. The CDR3 DNA follows: TGTGCCAGCAGCTTAGTTCACTACACCTACGAGCAGTACTTC. It is translated as CASSLVHYTYEQYF.

In its sample, this clone was seen a few times. The chain combines TRBV5-5 with TRBJ1-1, with D possibly TRBD1 on 5 matching bases. V dropped 3 bases and J dropped 3 bases, with 15 bases sitting between them. There are 15 residues in the CDR3. Germline V lookup: CDR1 SGHKS, CDR2 YYEKEE (reference sequence). This chain's CDR3 is CASSWMNAGDTEAFF. In DNA form, the CDR3 reads TGTGCCAGCAGCTGGATGAACGCGGGGGACACTGAAGCTTTCTTT.

This chain uses TRBV25-1 with TRBJ1-1, with a tentative D call TRBD1 (6 bases). The CDR3 runs to 15 residues. Trimming stripped 3 bases from V and 4 bases from J, with 15 bases between. The germline CDR1 and CDR2 sequences are MGHDK and SYGVNS. CDR3 sequence reads: CASSDLQGPTTEAFF. CDR3 DNA sequence: TGTGCCAGCAGTGACTTACAGGGCCCGACCACTGAAGCTTTCTTT.

The rearrangement joins TRBV5-1 to TRBJ2-7, with D perhaps TRBD1 (6 bases). CDR3 length: 14 amino acids. CDR1 is SGHRS, CDR2 YFSETQ, per germline. V lost 0 bases, J lost 4 bases, and 11 bases lay in between. The CDR3 region is CASSLGQEGYEQYF. Written as DNA, the CDR3 is TGCGCCAGCAGCTTGGGACAGGAAGGGTACGAGCAGTACTTC.